These T cell receptor beta chains were read from a single sample in a study of cytomegalovirus exposure and HLA in healthy donors. Clones were read by immunoSEQ multiplex PCR, and TCRdb kept only the in-frame ones, dropping some. The repertoire holds over 80,000 clones, with roughly 74% as singletons. Sequenced: PBMCs. The receptors stem from a female donor in good health and CMV-seropositive. Both conserved end residues are part of each CDR3. Each record gives: clone size, J gene, V gene, D gene, CDR3 DNA, CDR3 protein. D genes are given only for firm matches. Clone size is not always given. Where it is, it says once, few, many or a class for expanded clones.

NA TRBJ1-1 TRBV18 TRBD1 TGTGCCAGCTCGCCAGACAGGGGGCGCGAAGCTTTCTTT CASSPDRGREAFF
NA TRBJ1-2 TRBV28 TRBD1 TGTGCCAGCAGCCCGGGACAGGTCCATGGCTACACCTTC CASSPGQVHGYTF
NA TRBJ1-2 TRBV28 NA TGTGCCAGCAGTGAAGACAAGTATGGGGAGTATGGCTACACCTTC CASSEDKYGEYGYTF
NA TRBJ1-2 TRBV6-1 NA TGTGCCAGCAGTGACAGGTCCTATGGCTACACCTTC CASSDRSYGYTF
NA TRBJ1-2 TRBV29-1 TRBD1 TGCCTCGCCCTAACAGGGGGCGATGGAGGCTACACCTTC CLALTGGDGGYTF
once TRBJ2-7 TRBV27 NA TGTGCCAGCAGTCCGGGTTCCTACGAGCAGTACTTC CASSPGSYEQYF
NA TRBJ2-1 TRBV5-8 TRBD1 TGTGCCAGCAGCTTTTCGACAGGGTTCCATAGCAATGAGCAGTTCTTC CASSFSTGFHSNEQFF
NA TRBJ2-1 TRBV10-3 TRBD1 TGTGCCATCAGTGAGAACGGACAGGGGGCCGATGAGCAGTTCTTC CAISENGQGADEQFF
NA TRBJ2-1 TRBV28 TRBD2 TGTGCCATCCAAAGTGGGACTAGTACAAGCAATGAGCAGTTCTTC CAIQSGTSTSNEQFF
NA TRBJ1-6 TRBV7-3 NA TGTGCCAGCAGCCAGTCGGGGGGGTTGGGTTCACCCCTCCACTTT CASSQSGGLGSPLHF
NA TRBJ2-4 TRBV30 NA TGTGCCTGGAGTTCAGAGTCCAGGGGAAACATTCAGTACTTC CAWSSESRGNIQYF
NA TRBJ2-3 TRBV30 NA TGTGCCTGGAGTGCCTCTTTATTCACAGATACGCAGTATTTT CAWSASLFTDTQYF
once TRBJ2-7 TRBV18 NA TGTGCCAGCTCACCGGCGGTCGGAAAGGCTCCGAACGAGCAGTACTTC CASSPAVGKAPNEQYF
few TRBJ1-1 TRBV10-3 NA TGTGCCATCAGTGCTTCGGACGGGATGAACACTGAAGCTTTCTTT CAISASDGMNTEAFF
NA TRBJ2-1 TRBV4-2 NA TGTGCCATCGGGGGCTCCTACAATGAGCAGTTCTTC CAIGGSYNEQFF
NA TRBJ2-2 TRBV2 TRBD1 TGTGCCAGCAGTGAACCCGACAGGGCTTATGGCACCGGGGAGCTGTTTTTT CASSEPDRAYGTGELFF
NA TRBJ1-2 TRBV5-6 NA TGTGCCAGCAGCTTGGCAGGTTATGGCTACACCTTC CASSLAGYGYTF
NA TRBJ2-5 TRBV6-1 NA TGTGCCAGCAGTGAAAGAGGCAGGGAAAAGACCCAGTACTTC CASSERGREKTQYF